The T cell receptor (beta chain) described here comes from a study of cytomegalovirus exposure and HLA in healthy donors. General study results and limits: In a later analysis, across HLA loci, associated TCR counts were highest for DRB1, lowest for HLA-C. Reports credit the classifier with highly specific, highly sensitive diagnosis of cytomegalovirus status.

Primers for the PCR totalled 60 Vbeta and 13 Jbeta. The data were produced by immunoSEQ multiplex PCR, yet TCRdb's version contains in-frame clones alone and is incomplete. There are about 100,000 clones in the sample; 60% to 80% occur only once, and roughly 5.9% lies in the top ten. A word on this clone: Antigen unknown.

CDR1 and CDR2 from the germline V gene are MNHNY and SVGAGI (reference sequence). The ends were cut back, 2 bases at V and 5 bases at J, with 7 bases in the middle. The CDR3 runs to 13 residues. This chain connects TRBV6-6 to TRBJ1-5; D is perhaps TRBD1 (5 bases). What was sequenced was PBMCs. The sequence derives from a man in his 60s in good health and CMV-seropositive. Here the CDR3 reads CASSYGADQPQHF. The CDR3 coding sequence is TGTGCCAGCAGTTACGGGGCAGATCAGCCCCAGCATTTT.